This entry lists 2 T cell receptor beta chains sequenced from one sample in a study of cytotoxic CD8 clonotypes in ibrutinib-treated CLL. The protocol was immunoSEQ multiplex PCR, while the TCRdb copy is restricted to in-frame clones and leaves out a portion. The table lists approximately 60,000 clones, approximately 52% of them singletons. Sample: PBMCs, taken after 24 months of ibrutinib treatment. All receptors come from a human donor with chronic lymphocytic leukemia.

Only one count was recorded for this clone. V usage is TRBV5-1 and J usage is TRBJ2-3; D might be TRBD1 (6 bases). V shed 8 bases and J shed 3 bases, with 13 bases lying between them. The germline V gene has CDR1 SGHRS and CDR2 YFSETQ. This CDR3 comprises 13 residues. CDR3 bases: TGCGCCAGGACAGGATTGATGACAGATACGCAGTATTTT. It codes for CARTGLMTDTQYF.

The chain is built from TRBV2 and TRBJ2-1, with 11 bases lining up with TRBD2. There are 16 residues in the CDR3. V was pared by 4 bases and J by 6 bases, with 8 bases of the junction left unmatched. From germline, CDR1 is SNHLY and CDR2 FYNNEI. Written as DNA, the CDR3 is TGTGCCAGCAGTGGTCAGACTAGCGGGGCGATCAATGAGCAGTTCTTC. Amino acids: CASSGQTSGAINEQFF.